The clone carrying this T cell receptor beta chain was recorded once. Its antigen is unknown. This sample is drawn from a study of T cell responses to AZD1222 COVID-19 vaccine. Study results and limitations: Across the whole spike, CD4 TCRs peaked at regions 160-218 and 743-854. Donors were mostly white British, more females; clonal diversity possibly underestimated. The breadth and depth of Spike-specific TCRs increased once two AZD1222 doses had been given.

The protocol was immunoSEQ multiplex PCR, while the TCRdb copy is restricted to in-frame clones and leaves out a portion. The sample has over 150,000 clones; roughly 90% are singletons. The CDR3 has 11 residues. From germline, CDR1 is SNHLY and CDR2 FYNNEI. The V end lost 1 base, the J end lost 5 bases, and 2 bases lay between the germline ends. The receptor comes from an adult who received the AZD1222 COVID-19 vaccine. J is TRBJ1-1 and V is TRBV2, with D uncertain. Sequencing used peripheral blood, obtained 28 days after the second AZD1222 dose. CDR3 nucleotide sequence: TGTGCCAGCAGTGAAGAGACTGAAGCTTTCTTT. Translated, it gives CASSEETEAFF.